The T cell receptor (beta chain) under discussion was sequenced for a study of shared clonotypes between healthy human individuals. Whole-study results and caveats: Generally, naive subsets came out with larger estimated richness than memory subsets. Lower generation probabilities were found for non-shared clonotypes than for those shared by all four donors.

Several immunoSEQ plates received, in even portions, the genomic DNA of each subset. This table comes from immunoSEQ multiplex PCR, and its TCRdb copy is limited to in-frame clones, with some not included. This sample has 600,000 to 750,000 clones, with just under 75% found just once. As regards this clone: What it binds is not known.

The sequence was collected from a woman in her twenties or thirties in good health. Material: memory CD4+ T cells sorted from blood. Documented subset: CD45RA-negative fraction.

CDR3 sequence reads: CASSFRTSGRVSYEQYF. DNA for the CDR3: TGTGCCAGCAGCTTTCGGACTAGCGGGAGGGTCTCCTACGAGCAGTACTTC. The V and J genes are TRBV7-6 and TRBJ2-7; 15 bases agree with TRBD2. The V and J ends lost 3 bases and 0 bases, in that order; junction bases with no gene match: 3. Germline CDR1 reads SGHVS; CDR2 reads FNYEAQ. This CDR3 comprises 17 residues.